This entry describes one T cell receptor beta chain. Given a much more abundant clone one base away, this may be a read error. Localized lung adenocarcinoma, a non-small cell lung cancer, affected the donors. TCRdb analysed the PCR reads with MiXCR anew, one entry per CDR3 protein. Of about 5,100 distinct CDR3 sequences listed, approximately 63% were seen once; the top ten hold 15% to 20%. The source of the sample is a study of CD4 and CD8 cells across lung adenocarcinoma regions. CDR1 MNHEY and CDR2 SMNVEV come from the germline V gene (reference sequence). The V end lost 6 bases, the J end lost 16 bases, and 21 bases lay between the germline ends. The CDR3 has 13 amino acids.

This chain uses TRBV27 with TRBJ1-4, with D uncertain. The sequencing input was CD4+ T cells from the center of a lung tumor. The clonotype originates from a male donor with lung adenocarcinoma. The CD4 and CD8 labels of this study may be unreliable. CDR3 in DNA: TGTGCCAGCAGCCGGACCCGTACAGATACGCAGTTTTTT. Residues: CASSRTRTDTQFF.